This T cell receptor beta chain originates from a study of memory CD4+ T cells and cytomegalovirus serostatus. In the study overall: Healthy Belgian adult donors included nine or ten CMV-positive and around 25 CMV-negative people.

The sort gate was single viable CD3+CD4+CD8-CD45RO+ cells for memory CD4+ T cells. To note about this clone: Its matching antigen is unknown.

In the authors' methods: Out-of-frame sequences were removed, leaving roughly 2,200,000 distinct TCRbeta sequences. Measured with immunoSEQ multiplex PCR; TCRdb has only the in-frame clones, and not every one. The DNA gave D and trimming, while V, J and clone size come from that table. The sample has tens of thousands of clones; about 78% are singletons. Findings and limits, study-wide: A US-trained random forest predicted CMV serostatus with median AUC about 0.92. CD4+ memory repertoires contained about 40% of the roughly 160 reported CMV TCRbeta sequences.

The CDR3 runs to 11 residues. V lost 6 bases and J lost 0, with 3 bases in between. Germline V gene sequence: CDR1 SGHRS, CDR2 YFSETQ. The chain is built from TRBV5-1 and TRBJ1-1; D is undetermined. The sample comprised memory CD4+ T cells from blood. The source is an adult in good health and CMV-seropositive. This CDR3 is CASTVNTEAFF. In DNA form, the CDR3 reads TGCGCCAGCACTGTGAACACTGAAGCTTTCTTT.